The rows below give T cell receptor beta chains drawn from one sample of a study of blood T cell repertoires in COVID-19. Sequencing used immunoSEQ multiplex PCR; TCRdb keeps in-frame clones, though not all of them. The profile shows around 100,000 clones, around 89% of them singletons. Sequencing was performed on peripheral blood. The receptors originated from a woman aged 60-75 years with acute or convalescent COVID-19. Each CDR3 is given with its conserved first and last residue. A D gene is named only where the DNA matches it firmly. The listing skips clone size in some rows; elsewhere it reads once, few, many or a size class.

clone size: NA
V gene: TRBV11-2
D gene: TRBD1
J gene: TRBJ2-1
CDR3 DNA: TGTGCCAGCAGCAGGACAGGGATTAATGAGCAGTTCTTC
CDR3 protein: CASSRTGINEQFF

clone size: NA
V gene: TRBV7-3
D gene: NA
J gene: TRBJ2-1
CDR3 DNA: TGTGCCAGCAGCCTCCTGCGGGCCGCCTACAATGAGCAGTTCTTC
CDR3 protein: CASSLLRAAYNEQFF

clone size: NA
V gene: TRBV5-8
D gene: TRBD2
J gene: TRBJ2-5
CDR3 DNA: TGTGCCAGCAGCTTGGCCGGGACGGGGGGTCAAGAGACCCAGTACTTC
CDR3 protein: CASSLAGTGGQETQYF

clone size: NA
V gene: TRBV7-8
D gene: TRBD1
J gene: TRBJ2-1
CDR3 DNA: TGTGCCAGCAGCTTGCGACAGGGGCCTTCCTACAATGAGCAGTTCTTC
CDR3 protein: CASSLRQGPSYNEQFF

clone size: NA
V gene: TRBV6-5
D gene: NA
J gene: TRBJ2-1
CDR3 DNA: TGTGCCAGCAGGTACCTCGATGAGCAGTTCTTC
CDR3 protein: CASRYLDEQFF

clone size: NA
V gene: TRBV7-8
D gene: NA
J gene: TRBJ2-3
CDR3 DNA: TGTGCCAGCAGCTCCCTCCAGCGTCTGACAGATACGCAGTATTTT
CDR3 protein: CASSSLQRLTDTQYF

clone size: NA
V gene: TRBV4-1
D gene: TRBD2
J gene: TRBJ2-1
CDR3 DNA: TGCGCCGGCAGTCGAGTCCTAGTAGCGGGATTGAGTGAGCAGTTCTTC
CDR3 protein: CAGSRVLVAGLSEQFF

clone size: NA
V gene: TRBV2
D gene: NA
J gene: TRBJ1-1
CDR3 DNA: TGTGCCAGCAGTGAGGCAGGGATAGACACTGAAGCTTTCTTT
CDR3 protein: CASSEAGIDTEAFF

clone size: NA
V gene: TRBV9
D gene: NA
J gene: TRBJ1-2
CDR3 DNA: TGTGCCAGCACCCGGGATCGGGGAAACTATGGCTACACCTTC
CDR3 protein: CASTRDRGNYGYTF

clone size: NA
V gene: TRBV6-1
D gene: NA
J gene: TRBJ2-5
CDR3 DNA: TGTGCCAGCAGTGAAAGCCAGGGCTTGGGGGAGACCCAGTACTTC
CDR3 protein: CASSESQGLGETQYF

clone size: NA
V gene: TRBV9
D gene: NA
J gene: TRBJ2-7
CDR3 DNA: TGTGCCAGCAGCGTAGATCTAGGGCGGGGTTACGAGCAGTACTTC
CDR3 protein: CASSVDLGRGYEQYF

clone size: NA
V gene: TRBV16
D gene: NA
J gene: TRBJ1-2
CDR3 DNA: TGTGCCAGCAGCCAATCGATGCAGGGGACTGGCTACACCTTC
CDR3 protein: CASSQSMQGTGYTF

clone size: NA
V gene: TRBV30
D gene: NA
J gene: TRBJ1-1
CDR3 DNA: TGTGCCTGGAGTGTATACAGTTTGAACACTGAAGCTTTCTTT
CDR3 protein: CAWSVYSLNTEAFF

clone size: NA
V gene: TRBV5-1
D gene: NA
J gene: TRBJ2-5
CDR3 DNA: TGCGCCAGCAGCTTGGCCGCAGGGGAAGAGACCCAGTACTTC
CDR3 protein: CASSLAAGEETQYF

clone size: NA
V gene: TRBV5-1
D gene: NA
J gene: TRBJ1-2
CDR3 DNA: TGCGCCAGCAGCTTGGGCCAGGGTGGGGATGGCTACACCTTC
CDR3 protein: CASSLGQGGDGYTF

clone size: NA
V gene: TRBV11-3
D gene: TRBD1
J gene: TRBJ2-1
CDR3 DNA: TGTGCCAGCAGCTTAGGATCTGGGACAGGGGACAATGAGCAGTTCTTC
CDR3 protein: CASSLGSGTGDNEQFF

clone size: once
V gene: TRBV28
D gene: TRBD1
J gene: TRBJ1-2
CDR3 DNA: TGTGCCAGCAGTAGGGGGCGGGGCTATGGCTACACCTTC
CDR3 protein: CASSRGRGYGYTF

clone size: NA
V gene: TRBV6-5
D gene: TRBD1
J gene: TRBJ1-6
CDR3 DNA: TGTGCCAGCAACGACCGGGACAGTCACTCACCCCTCCACTTT
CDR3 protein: CASNDRDSHSPLHF

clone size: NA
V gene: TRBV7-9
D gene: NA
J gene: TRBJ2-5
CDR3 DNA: TGTGCCAGCAGTGCAACGAAGGGGGTCCAAGAGACCCAGTACTTC
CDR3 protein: CASSATKGVQETQYF

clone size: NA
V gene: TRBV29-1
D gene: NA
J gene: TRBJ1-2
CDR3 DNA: TGCAGCGTCGAGGAGGCAGGGGCTAACTATGGCTACACCTTC
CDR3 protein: CSVEEAGANYGYTF

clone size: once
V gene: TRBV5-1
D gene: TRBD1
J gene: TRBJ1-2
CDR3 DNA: TGCGCCAGCAGCCCGGGACAGGGGCCCTATGGCTACACCTTC
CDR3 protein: CASSPGQGPYGYTF

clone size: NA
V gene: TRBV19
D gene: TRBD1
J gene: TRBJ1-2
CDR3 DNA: TGTGCCAGTAGTATAGGGACAGGGAGATTCCATGGCTACACCTTC
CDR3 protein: CASSIGTGRFHGYTF

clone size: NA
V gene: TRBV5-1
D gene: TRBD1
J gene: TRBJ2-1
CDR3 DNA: TGCGCCAGCAGCATTAACAGGGGCGAAGGGTCCTACAATGAGCAGTTCTTC
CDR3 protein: CASSINRGEGSYNEQFF

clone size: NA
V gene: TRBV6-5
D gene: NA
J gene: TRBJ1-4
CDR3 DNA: TGTGCCAGCAGTTACAGGCGGGGGCGAAGCGAAAAACTGTTTTTT
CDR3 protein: CASSYRRGRSEKLFF

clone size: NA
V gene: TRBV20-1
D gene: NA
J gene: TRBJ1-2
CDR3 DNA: TGCAGTGCGAAGCGGGCACGCTACACCTTC
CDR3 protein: CSAKRARYTF

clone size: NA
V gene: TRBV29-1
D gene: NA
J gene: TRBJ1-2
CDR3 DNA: TGCAGCGTGGCCGGGGAGTCTAACTATGGCTACACCTTC
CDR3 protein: CSVAGESNYGYTF

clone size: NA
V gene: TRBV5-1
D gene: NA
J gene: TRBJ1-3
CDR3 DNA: TGCGCCAGCAGCTTGGTTCCAGGGGAGTCTGGAAACACCATATATTTT
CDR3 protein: CASSLVPGESGNTIYF

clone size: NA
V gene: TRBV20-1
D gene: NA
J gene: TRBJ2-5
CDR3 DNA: TGCAGTGCTAACCTCGGGGAGACCCAGTACTTC
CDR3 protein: CSANLGETQYF

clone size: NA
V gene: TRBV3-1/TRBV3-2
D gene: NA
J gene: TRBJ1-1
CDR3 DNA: TGTGCCAGCAGCCAAGGCGGTACAATGAACACTGAAGCTTTCTTT
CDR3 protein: CASSQGGTMNTEAFF

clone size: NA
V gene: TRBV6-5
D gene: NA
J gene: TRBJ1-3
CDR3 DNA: TGTGCCAGCAGTTCACTAGCTGGAAACACCATATATTTT
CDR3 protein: CASSSLAGNTIYF

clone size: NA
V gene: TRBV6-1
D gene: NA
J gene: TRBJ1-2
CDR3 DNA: TGTGCCAGCAGTGAATGGCAGGTCTATGGCTACACCTTC
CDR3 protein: CASSEWQVYGYTF

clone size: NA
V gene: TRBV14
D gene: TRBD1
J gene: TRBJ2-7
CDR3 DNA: TGTGCCAGCAGCCAAGTCCAGGGGGCGGCCGAGCAGTACTTC
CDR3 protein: CASSQVQGAAEQYF

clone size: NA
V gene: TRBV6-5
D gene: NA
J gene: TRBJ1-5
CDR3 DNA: TGTGCCAGCAGGCCCGGGGGGGGGCGAAATCAGCCCCAGCATTTT
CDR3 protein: CASRPGGGRNQPQHF

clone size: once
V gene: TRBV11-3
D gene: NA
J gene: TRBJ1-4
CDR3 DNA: TGTGCCAGCAGCCCCCCGTTCACTAATGAAAAACTGTTTTTT
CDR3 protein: CASSPPFTNEKLFF

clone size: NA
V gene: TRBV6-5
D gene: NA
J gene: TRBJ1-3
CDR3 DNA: TGTGCCGCAACAGGGCTGGAGGGAAACACCATATATTTT
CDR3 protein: CAATGLEGNTIYF

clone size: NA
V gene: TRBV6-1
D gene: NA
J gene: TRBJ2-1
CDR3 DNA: TGTGCCAGCAGTGAAGCGCTCTTTAGGGGTGAGCAGTTCTTC
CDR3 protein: CASSEALFRGEQFF